The rows below give T cell receptor beta chains drawn from one sample of a study of blood T cell repertoires in COVID-19. TCRdb's table, derived via immunoSEQ multiplex PCR, lists solely in-frame clones and lacks some. The sample consists of around 15,000 clones, more than 75% of them appearing once. The sample taken for sequencing was peripheral blood. These receptors were taken from a human donor in a cohort sampled during active COVID-19. The CDR3 runs from the conserved cysteine through the conserved F or W. D genes are given only for firm matches. For some rows the clone size is stated as once, few or many, or as a class when expanded; others skip it.

TRBJ2-2 - - TRBV7-7 CASSQPGPGGSYTGELFF TGTGCCAGCAGCCAACCCGGTCCGGGGGGCTCGTACACCGGGGAGCTGTTTTTT
TRBJ2-3 - few TRBV6-2/TRBV6-3 CASSETSDTQYF TGTGCCAGCAGTGAGACATCTGATACGCAGTATTTT
TRBJ2-1 - - TRBV19 CASNISISSYNEQFF TGTGCCAGTAATATAAGCATAAGCTCCTACAATGAGCAGTTCTTC
TRBJ2-5 - - TRBV6-8 CASRLLGVALTRETQYF TGTGCCAGCAGGCTCCTCGGGGTAGCTTTAACACGGGAGACCCAGTACTTC
TRBJ1-1 - - TRBV6-5 CASSRQANTEAFF TGTGCCAGCAGTCGTCAGGCGAACACTGAAGCTTTCTTT
TRBJ2-3 TRBD1 - TRBV5-6 CASNTGGQITDTQYF TGTGCCAGCAACACAGGGGGTCAGATCACAGATACGCAGTATTTT
TRBJ1-5 TRBD1 - TRBV18 CASSRTTGGQGSNQPQHF TGTGCCAGCTCACGGACGACAGGGGGCCAAGGTAGCAATCAGCCCCAGCATTTT
TRBJ1-3 - - TRBV7-9 CASSSLGLLDVSGNTIYF TGTGCCAGCAGCTCCCTCGGACTCCTGGACGTCTCTGGAAACACCATATATTTT
TRBJ2-5 TRBD1 - TRBV5-1 CASSLDREETQYF TGCGCCAGCAGCCTGGACAGGGAGGAGACCCAGTACTTC
TRBJ2-2 - - TRBV3-1/TRBV3-2 CASSQDLIGELFF TGTGCCAGCAGCCAAGATCTTATCGGGGAGCTGTTTTTT
TRBJ2-7 TRBD1 once TRBV4-3 CASSLGTVGEQYF TGCGCCAGCAGCCTTGGGACAGTGGGGGAGCAGTACTTC
TRBJ2-1 - - TRBV5-1 CASSLGGSLDNEQFF TGCGCCAGCAGCTTGGGAGGGTCACTGGACAATGAGCAGTTCTTC
TRBJ1-2 - - TRBV12-3/TRBV12-4 CASSLGRYLGYTF TGTGCCAGCAGTTTGGGCCGCTACCTCGGCTACACCTTC
TRBJ1-1 TRBD1 - TRBV7-9 CASSQGQGIHTEAFF TGTGCCAGCAGCCAAGGACAGGGGATACACACTGAAGCTTTCTTT
TRBJ2-2 TRBD1 few TRBV7-8 CASSRFRTGGTGELFF TGTGCCAGCAGCCGGTTTCGGACAGGGGGCACCGGGGAGCTGTTTTTT
TRBJ1-6 - - TRBV5-1 CASSRLTGGSYNSPLHF TGCGCCAGCAGCCGCCTTACGGGGGGGTCCTATAATTCACCCCTCCACTTT
TRBJ1-2 - - TRBV10-2 CAVHRNNYGYTF TGCGCCGTTCACAGGAACAACTATGGCTACACCTTC
TRBJ2-2 - - TRBV5-4 CASSYRDFNTGELFF TGTGCCAGCAGCTACCGGGACTTTAACACCGGGGAGCTGTTTTTT
TRBJ2-3 - few TRBV9 CASSVEGGYTDTQYF TGTGCCAGCAGCGTAGAGGGGGGGTACACAGATACGCAGTATTTT
TRBJ2-1 TRBD2 - TRBV7-9 CASRDAERGNEQFF TGTGCCAGCAGGGACGCGGAGCGGGGCAATGAGCAGTTCTTC
TRBJ2-2 - - TRBV29-1 CSVRGGDFTGELFF TGCAGCGTTCGGGGAGGAGACTTCACCGGGGAGCTGTTTTTT
TRBJ2-5 TRBD2 - TRBV3-1/TRBV3-2 CASSQDRVTSGGAKTQYF TGTGCCAGCAGCCAAGATCGGGTAACTAGCGGGGGGGCGAAGACCCAGTACTTC
TRBJ2-7 - - TRBV5-1 CASSLGDTVSYEQYF TGCGCCAGCAGCTTGGGAGACACGGTTTCCTACGAGCAGTACTTC
TRBJ1-4 - - TRBV11-2 CASRPLTGNEKLFF TGTGCCAGCAGACCACTGACAGGAAATGAAAAACTGTTTTTT
TRBJ2-7 TRBD1 - TRBV9 CASSVGGQSYEQYF TGTGCCAGCAGCGTAGGGGGACAGTCCTACGAGCAGTACTTC
TRBJ2-3 TRBD2 - TRBV6-1 CASSEAPTSGGATDTQYF TGTGCCAGCAGTGAAGCACCCACTAGCGGGGGGGCCACAGATACGCAGTATTTT